The clone carrying this TCR beta chain was counted many times. Its target is unknown. The data were obtained in a study of identical twins. The study's findings and limits: Models, which agreed with sharing between unrelated individuals, nonetheless underestimated the out-of-frame TCR alpha sharing seen in monozygotic twins. Weaker excess sharing between twins was seen in beta out-of-frame sequences.

TCRdb used MiXCR to reprocess the 5' RACE reads, holding one entry per CDR3 protein. The sample holds more than 250,000 distinct CDR3 sequences; 8% to 9% are singletons and the top ten take less than 2.5%. Trimming pared 3 bases from V and 7 bases from J, leaving 9 bases between. CDR1 and CDR2 (germline): SGHRS, YFSETQ. This CDR3 has 12 amino acids. This same sample was also part of a study on yellow fever vaccine responses in identical twins.

Sample: memory (CD45RO+) T cells sorted from blood. This TCR was recovered from a woman between 18 and 29 years old in good health. V gene TRBV5-1 combines with J gene TRBJ2-3, with D unclear. CDR3 amino acids: CASSSRGNTQYF. The CDR3 nucleotides are TGCGCCAGCAGCTCCCGTGGGAATACGCAGTATTTT.